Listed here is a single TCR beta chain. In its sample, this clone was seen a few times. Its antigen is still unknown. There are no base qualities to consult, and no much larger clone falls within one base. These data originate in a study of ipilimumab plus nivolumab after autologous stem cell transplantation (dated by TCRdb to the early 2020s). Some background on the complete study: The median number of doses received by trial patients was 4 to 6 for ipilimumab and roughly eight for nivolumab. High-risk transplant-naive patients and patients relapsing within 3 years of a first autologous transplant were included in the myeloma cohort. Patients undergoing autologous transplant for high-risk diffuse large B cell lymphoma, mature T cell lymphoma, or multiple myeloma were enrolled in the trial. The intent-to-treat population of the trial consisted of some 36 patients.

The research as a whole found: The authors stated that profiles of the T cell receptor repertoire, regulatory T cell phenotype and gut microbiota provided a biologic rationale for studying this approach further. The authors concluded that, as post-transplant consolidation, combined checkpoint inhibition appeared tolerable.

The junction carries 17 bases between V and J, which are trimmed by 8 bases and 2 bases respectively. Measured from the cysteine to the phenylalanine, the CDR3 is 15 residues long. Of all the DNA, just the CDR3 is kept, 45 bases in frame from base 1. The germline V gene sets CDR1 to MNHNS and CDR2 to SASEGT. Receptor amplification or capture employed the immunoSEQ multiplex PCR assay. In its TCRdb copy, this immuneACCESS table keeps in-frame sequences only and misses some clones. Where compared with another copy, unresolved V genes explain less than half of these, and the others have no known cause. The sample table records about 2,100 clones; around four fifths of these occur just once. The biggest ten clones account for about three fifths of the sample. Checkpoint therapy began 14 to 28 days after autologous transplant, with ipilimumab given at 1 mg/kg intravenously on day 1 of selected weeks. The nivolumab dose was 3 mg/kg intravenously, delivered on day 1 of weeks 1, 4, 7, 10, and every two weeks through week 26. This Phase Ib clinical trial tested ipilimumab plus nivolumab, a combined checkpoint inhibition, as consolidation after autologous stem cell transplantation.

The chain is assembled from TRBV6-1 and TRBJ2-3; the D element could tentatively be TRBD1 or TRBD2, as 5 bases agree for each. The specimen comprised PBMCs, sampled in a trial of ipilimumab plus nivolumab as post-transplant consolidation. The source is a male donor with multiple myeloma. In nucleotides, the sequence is TGTGCCAGCCTCTTTTCGGGGACCCCCACAGATACGCAGTATTTT. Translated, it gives CASLFSGTPTDTQYF.